A selection of T cell receptor beta chains follows, all from one sample in a study of blood T cell repertoires in COVID-19. This table comes from immunoSEQ multiplex PCR, and its TCRdb copy is limited to in-frame clones, with some not included. Among approximately 480,000 clones listed, roughly nine tenths were seen once. The sequenced material came from PBMCs or T cells enriched from blood (not recorded which). These TCRs come from a woman aged 18-29 years who had recovered from COVID-19. The CDR3 runs from the conserved cysteine through the conserved F or W. D genes are given only for firm matches. The size field is filled for only some rows; it gives once, few, many or a size class.

D gene: TRBD1
J gene: TRBJ1-6
V gene: TRBV5-1
clone size: .
CDR3 protein: CASSSWDREDSPLHF
CDR3 DNA: TGCGCCAGCAGCTCCTGGGACAGGGAAGATTCACCCCTCCACTTT

D gene: TRBD1
J gene: TRBJ1-3
V gene: TRBV5-8
clone size: .
CDR3 protein: CASSPPGGRSGNTIYF
CDR3 DNA: TGTGCCAGCAGCCCTCCAGGGGGAAGATCTGGAAACACCATATATTTT

D gene: .
J gene: TRBJ2-5
V gene: TRBV28
clone size: .
CDR3 protein: CASSFTSRGETQYF
CDR3 DNA: TGTGCCAGCAGTTTCACGTCCAGAGGAGAGACCCAGTACTTC

D gene: TRBD2
J gene: TRBJ2-1
V gene: TRBV7-2
clone size: .
CDR3 protein: CASSFRKAGGGEQFF
CDR3 DNA: TGTGCCAGCAGCTTTCGAAAAGCGGGGGGAGGGGAGCAGTTCTTC

D gene: TRBD2
J gene: TRBJ2-2
V gene: TRBV6-6
clone size: .
CDR3 protein: CASSFLAGGNTGELFF
CDR3 DNA: TGTGCCAGCAGTTTCCTAGCGGGGGGTAACACCGGGGAGCTGTTTTTT

D gene: TRBD2
J gene: TRBJ2-1
V gene: TRBV4-1
clone size: .
CDR3 protein: CASSQDAPSGGELIYKNEQFF
CDR3 DNA: TGCGCCAGCAGCCAAGATGCGCCTAGCGGAGGTGAACTAATCTACAAAAATGAGCAGTTCTTC

D gene: .
J gene: TRBJ1-2
V gene: TRBV6-5
clone size: few
CDR3 protein: CASSYFGTGYTF
CDR3 DNA: TGTGCCAGCAGTTATTTCGGTACCGGCTACACCTTC

D gene: .
J gene: TRBJ2-7
V gene: TRBV21-1
clone size: .
CDR3 protein: CASSNGIIQAHEQYF
CDR3 DNA: TGTGCCAGCAGCAATGGTATAATTCAGGCCCACGAGCAGTACTTC

D gene: TRBD2
J gene: TRBJ2-1
V gene: TRBV24-1
clone size: .
CDR3 protein: CATSDRTSGALREQFF
CDR3 DNA: TGTGCCACCAGTGATCGTACTAGCGGGGCCCTGAGGGAGCAGTTCTTC

D gene: .
J gene: TRBJ1-1
V gene: TRBV5-6
clone size: .
CDR3 protein: CASSPIGGSGTEAFF
CDR3 DNA: TGTGCCAGCAGCCCTATTGGGGGCTCGGGCACTGAAGCTTTCTTT

D gene: .
J gene: TRBJ1-1
V gene: TRBV18
clone size: .
CDR3 protein: CASSGISGEGEAFF
CDR3 DNA: TGTGCCAGCTCGGGGATCTCAGGGGAGGGTGAAGCTTTCTTT

D gene: .
J gene: TRBJ2-2
V gene: TRBV4-1
clone size: few
CDR3 protein: CASRVKAGNTGELFF
CDR3 DNA: TGCGCCAGCCGCGTAAAAGCGGGGAACACCGGGGAGCTGTTTTTT

D gene: TRBD2
J gene: TRBJ2-5
V gene: TRBV5-1
clone size: .
CDR3 protein: CASSSLTSGGQETQYF
CDR3 DNA: TGCGCCAGCAGCTCATTGACTAGCGGGGGACAAGAGACCCAGTACTTC

D gene: TRBD1
J gene: TRBJ1-2
V gene: TRBV10-3
clone size: .
CDR3 protein: CAISEELVRQGDGYTF
CDR3 DNA: TGTGCCATCAGTGAGGAGTTAGTGAGGCAGGGGGATGGCTACACCTTC

D gene: TRBD1
J gene: TRBJ1-1
V gene: TRBV7-9
clone size: .
CDR3 protein: CASSLGQGIYWPTEAFF
CDR3 DNA: TGTGCCAGCAGCTTGGGACAGGGGATTTATTGGCCCACTGAAGCTTTCTTT

D gene: .
J gene: TRBJ1-6
V gene: TRBV4-1
clone size: .
CDR3 protein: CASSFGAGQNSPLHF
CDR3 DNA: TGCGCCAGCAGCTTCGGAGCAGGGCAAAATTCACCCCTCCACTTT

D gene: TRBD1
J gene: TRBJ2-1
V gene: TRBV27
clone size: .
CDR3 protein: CASSPPGTGDIGSYNEQFF
CDR3 DNA: TGTGCCAGCAGTCCCCCCGGGACAGGGGATATTGGGTCCTACAATGAGCAGTTCTTC

D gene: TRBD1
J gene: TRBJ1-2
V gene: TRBV18
clone size: .
CDR3 protein: CASSPTGGIYGYTF
CDR3 DNA: TGTGCCAGCTCACCGACAGGGGGGATCTATGGCTACACCTTC

D gene: .
J gene: TRBJ1-5
V gene: TRBV7-2
clone size: .
CDR3 protein: CASSLARDQPQHF
CDR3 DNA: TGTGCCAGCAGCTTAGCGAGGGATCAGCCCCAGCATTTT

D gene: .
J gene: TRBJ2-6
V gene: TRBV7-3
clone size: .
CDR3 protein: CASSPSPFSSGANVLTF
CDR3 DNA: TGTGCCAGCAGCCCAAGTCCCTTTAGCTCTGGGGCCAACGTCCTGACTTTC

D gene: TRBD2
J gene: TRBJ2-1
V gene: TRBV7-9
clone size: .
CDR3 protein: CASSLRSQAGGLEQFF
CDR3 DNA: TGTGCCAGCAGCTTAAGGTCTCAAGCGGGGGGGCTCGAGCAGTTCTTC

D gene: TRBD1
J gene: TRBJ2-1
V gene: TRBV28
clone size: .
CDR3 protein: CASSAITGTGLNEQFF
CDR3 DNA: TGTGCCAGCAGTGCCATCACCGGGACAGGCCTCAATGAGCAGTTCTTC

D gene: .
J gene: TRBJ1-1
V gene: TRBV7-3
clone size: .
CDR3 protein: CASSLNQDYTEAFF
CDR3 DNA: TGTGCCAGCAGCCTCAATCAGGACTACACTGAAGCTTTCTTT

D gene: TRBD2
J gene: TRBJ2-1
V gene: TRBV10-2
clone size: .
CDR3 protein: CASSESRGGGPLPYNEQFF
CDR3 DNA: TGCGCCAGCAGTGAGTCGAGGGGCGGGGGGCCGCTTCCCTACAATGAGCAGTTCTTC

D gene: TRBD1
J gene: TRBJ1-2
V gene: TRBV20-1
clone size: .
CDR3 protein: CSFQGAHGYTF
CDR3 DNA: TGCAGCTTTCAGGGGGCGCATGGCTACACCTTC

D gene: .
J gene: TRBJ1-1
V gene: TRBV9
clone size: .
CDR3 protein: CASSVVSAGEAFF
CDR3 DNA: TGTGCCAGCAGCGTAGTATCGGCGGGTGAAGCTTTCTTT

D gene: .
J gene: TRBJ2-7
V gene: TRBV3-1/TRBV3-2
clone size: .
CDR3 protein: CASSPLGGAISYEQYF
CDR3 DNA: TGTGCCAGCAGCCCGTTGGGCGGGGCCATCTCCTACGAGCAGTACTTC

D gene: TRBD1
J gene: TRBJ2-7
V gene: TRBV2
clone size: few
CDR3 protein: CASSEDRGTYEQYF
CDR3 DNA: TGTGCCAGCAGCGAGGACAGGGGCACCTACGAGCAGTACTTC

D gene: .
J gene: TRBJ1-1
V gene: TRBV10-2
clone size: .
CDR3 protein: CASVVEGVNTEAFF
CDR3 DNA: TGCGCCAGCGTAGTTGAGGGGGTGAACACTGAAGCTTTCTTT

D gene: TRBD2
J gene: TRBJ2-7
V gene: TRBV28
clone size: .
CDR3 protein: CASSFQLAGGPYEQYF
CDR3 DNA: TGTGCCAGCAGTTTCCAGCTAGCGGGGGGGCCCTACGAGCAGTACTTC

D gene: .
J gene: TRBJ2-3
V gene: TRBV5-1
clone size: .
CDR3 protein: CASSESWDSDTQYF
CDR3 DNA: TGCGCCAGCAGTGAGAGCTGGGACTCCGATACGCAGTATTTT

D gene: TRBD1
J gene: TRBJ1-1
V gene: TRBV20-1
clone size: .
CDR3 protein: CSVSSGQGRAFF
CDR3 DNA: TGCAGTGTTAGTTCGGGACAGGGGCGAGCTTTCTTT

D gene: TRBD1
J gene: TRBJ2-3
V gene: TRBV9
clone size: .
CDR3 protein: CASSVGSGTGTDTQYF
CDR3 DNA: TGTGCCAGCAGCGTCGGATCCGGGACAGGGACGGATACGCAGTATTTT

D gene: .
J gene: TRBJ2-5
V gene: TRBV5-1
clone size: .
CDR3 protein: CASSSGGGRETQYF
CDR3 DNA: TGCGCCAGCAGCTCCGGGGGAGGTCGGGAGACCCAGTACTTC

D gene: .
J gene: TRBJ2-7
V gene: TRBV19
clone size: .
CDR3 protein: CASSEQGYSYEQYF
CDR3 DNA: TGTGCCAGTAGTGAACAGGGATACTCCTACGAGCAGTACTTC

D gene: .
J gene: TRBJ2-2
V gene: TRBV15
clone size: .
CDR3 protein: CATTRGNTGELFF
CDR3 DNA: TGTGCCACCACTCGGGGGAACACCGGGGAGCTGTTTTTT

D gene: .
J gene: TRBJ1-2
V gene: TRBV7-2
clone size: few
CDR3 protein: CASSSGGRYYGYTF
CDR3 DNA: TGTGCCAGCAGTTCCGGGGGACGGTACTATGGCTACACCTTC

D gene: .
J gene: TRBJ1-1
V gene: TRBV10-3
clone size: .
CDR3 protein: CAISEPGQGGTEAFF
CDR3 DNA: TGTGCCATCAGTGAGCCCGGGCAGGGAGGGACTGAAGCTTTCTTT

D gene: .
J gene: TRBJ2-7
V gene: TRBV14
clone size: .
CDR3 protein: CASSQVGGPSGEQYF
CDR3 DNA: TGTGCCAGCAGCCAAGTTGGAGGGCCTTCGGGCGAGCAGTACTTC

D gene: TRBD2
J gene: TRBJ2-1
V gene: TRBV30
clone size: .
CDR3 protein: CAWSAISGGNEQFF
CDR3 DNA: TGTGCCTGGAGTGCGATTAGCGGGGGGAATGAGCAGTTCTTC

D gene: .
J gene: TRBJ1-4
V gene: TRBV5-8
clone size: .
CDR3 protein: CASSLSGSEKLFF
CDR3 DNA: TGTGCCAGCAGCTTGAGCGGGAGTGAAAAACTGTTTTTT

D gene: .
J gene: TRBJ2-3
V gene: TRBV4-1
clone size: .
CDR3 protein: CASSQVGAPVAQYF
CDR3 DNA: TGCGCCAGCAGCCAAGTGGGGGCACCCGTGGCGCAGTATTTT

D gene: .
J gene: TRBJ2-3
V gene: TRBV5-4
clone size: .
CDR3 protein: CASMGGPRIDTQYF
CDR3 DNA: TGTGCCAGCATGGGGGGACCGCGGATAGATACGCAGTATTTT

D gene: TRBD2
J gene: TRBJ2-3
V gene: TRBV25-1
clone size: .
CDR3 protein: CASSDPRRGGRTDTQYF
CDR3 DNA: TGTGCCAGCAGTGACCCTCGACGGGGGGGCCGGACAGATACGCAGTATTTT

D gene: .
J gene: TRBJ2-7
V gene: TRBV27
clone size: .
CDR3 protein: CASSVRLDSSEQYF
CDR3 DNA: TGTGCCAGCAGTGTACGCCTCGATTCTAGCGAGCAGTACTTC

D gene: .
J gene: TRBJ2-7
V gene: TRBV11-2
clone size: .
CDR3 protein: CASSFRGSGYEQYF
CDR3 DNA: TGTGCCAGCAGCTTCAGGGGATCTGGGTACGAGCAGTACTTC

D gene: .
J gene: TRBJ2-7
V gene: TRBV18
clone size: .
CDR3 protein: CASSQTYEQYF
CDR3 DNA: TGTGCCAGCTCTCAGACCTACGAGCAGTACTTC

D gene: .
J gene: TRBJ1-1
V gene: TRBV3-1/TRBV3-2
clone size: .
CDR3 protein: CASSRGGGTEAFF
CDR3 DNA: TGTGCCAGCAGCCGGGGGGGAGGGACTGAAGCTTTCTTT

D gene: TRBD1
J gene: TRBJ2-3
V gene: TRBV11-2
clone size: .
CDR3 protein: CASSRRGTGGPDTQYF
CDR3 DNA: TGTGCCAGCAGCCGGCGGGGGACAGGGGGGCCAGATACGCAGTATTTT

D gene: TRBD1
J gene: TRBJ1-6
V gene: TRBV28
clone size: .
CDR3 protein: CASSTRDRDVFYYNSPLHF
CDR3 DNA: TGTGCCAGCAGTACCCGGGACAGGGACGTTTTCTACTATAATTCACCCCTCCACTTT

D gene: .
J gene: TRBJ1-4
V gene: TRBV7-9
clone size: .
CDR3 protein: CASSSPSEGQFF
CDR3 DNA: TGTGCCAGCAGCTCCCCAAGCGAGGGTCAGTTTTTT

D gene: TRBD1
J gene: TRBJ1-3
V gene: TRBV2
clone size: .
CDR3 protein: CASSRDSSGNTIYF
CDR3 DNA: TGTGCCAGCAGCCGGGACAGCTCTGGAAACACCATATATTTT